This T cell receptor (beta chain) was identified in a study of OX40 agonist ivuxolimab in advanced cancers. The data were produced by immunoSEQ multiplex PCR, yet TCRdb's version contains in-frame clones alone and is incomplete. The sample has about 84,000 clones; more than 80% are singletons. Study outcomes and limitations: CD4+ T cells averaged fewer expanded clones than CD8+ T cells.

Note on this clone: Its target is unknown.

With 6 bases removed from V and 2 bases from J, the gap between germline ends came to 8 bases. CDR1 and CDR2 (germline): SGHTA, FQGNSA. The CDR3 totals 13 residues. Sampling times: baseline, cycle 4 day 1, cycle 7 day 1. The starting material was CD4+ or CD8+ T cells sorted from blood, obtained in a trial of the OX40 agonist ivuxolimab. The TCR comes from an adult with an advanced solid tumor such as melanoma, head and neck, liver or kidney cancer. The chain is built from TRBV7-2 and TRBJ2-1, with D unclear. The CDR3 is CASRDQTYNEQFF. The CDR3 region has the DNA TGTGCCAGCAGGGACCAAACCTACAATGAGCAGTTCTTC.